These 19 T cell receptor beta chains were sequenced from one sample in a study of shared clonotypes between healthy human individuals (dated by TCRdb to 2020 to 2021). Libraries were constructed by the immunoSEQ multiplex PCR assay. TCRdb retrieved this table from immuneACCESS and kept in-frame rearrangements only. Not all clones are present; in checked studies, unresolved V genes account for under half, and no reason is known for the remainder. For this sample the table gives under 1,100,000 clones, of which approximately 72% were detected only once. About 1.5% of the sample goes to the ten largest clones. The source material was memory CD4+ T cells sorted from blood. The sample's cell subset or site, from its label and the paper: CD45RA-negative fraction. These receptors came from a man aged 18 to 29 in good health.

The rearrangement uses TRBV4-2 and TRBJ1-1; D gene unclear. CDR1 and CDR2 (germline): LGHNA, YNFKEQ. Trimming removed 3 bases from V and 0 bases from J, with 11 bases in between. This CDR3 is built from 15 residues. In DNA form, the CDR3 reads TGTGCCAGCAGCCAGAGCGGGTCTATGAACACTGAAGCTTTCTTT. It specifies CASSQSGSMNTEAFF.

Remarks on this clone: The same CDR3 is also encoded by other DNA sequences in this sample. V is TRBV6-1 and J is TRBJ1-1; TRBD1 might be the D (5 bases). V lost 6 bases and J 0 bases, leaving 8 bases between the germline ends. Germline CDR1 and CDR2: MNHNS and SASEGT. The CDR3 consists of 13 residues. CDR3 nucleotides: TGTGCCAGCAGCACGACAGTGAACACTGAAGCTTTCTTT. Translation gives CASSTTVNTEAFF.

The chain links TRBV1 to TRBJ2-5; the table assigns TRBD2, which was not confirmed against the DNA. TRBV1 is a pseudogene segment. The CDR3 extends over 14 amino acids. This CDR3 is CTSSLLTSTETQYF. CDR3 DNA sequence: TGCACCAGCAGCCTCCTGACTAGCACAGAGACCCAGTACTTC.

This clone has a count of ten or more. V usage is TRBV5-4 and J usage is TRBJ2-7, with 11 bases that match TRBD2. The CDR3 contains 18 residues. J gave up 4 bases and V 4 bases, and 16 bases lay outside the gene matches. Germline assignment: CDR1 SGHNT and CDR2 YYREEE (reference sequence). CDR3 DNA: TGTGCCAGCAGCGCAATAGCGGGAGGGCCCTCGTCCGATTACGAGCAGTACTTC. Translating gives CASSAIAGGPSSDYEQYF.

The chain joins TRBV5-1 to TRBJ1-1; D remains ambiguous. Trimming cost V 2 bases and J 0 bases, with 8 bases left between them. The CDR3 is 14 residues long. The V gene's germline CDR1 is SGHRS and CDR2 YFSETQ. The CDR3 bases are TGCGCCAGCAGCTTTAGCTACATGAACACTGAAGCTTTCTTT. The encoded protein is CASSFSYMNTEAFF.

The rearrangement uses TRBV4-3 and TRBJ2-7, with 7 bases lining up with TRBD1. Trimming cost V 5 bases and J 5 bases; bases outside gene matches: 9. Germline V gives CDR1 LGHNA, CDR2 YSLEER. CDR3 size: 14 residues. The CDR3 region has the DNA TGCGCCAGCAGCGAACCGGGACAGTGGAACGAGCAGTACTTC. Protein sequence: CASSEPGQWNEQYF.

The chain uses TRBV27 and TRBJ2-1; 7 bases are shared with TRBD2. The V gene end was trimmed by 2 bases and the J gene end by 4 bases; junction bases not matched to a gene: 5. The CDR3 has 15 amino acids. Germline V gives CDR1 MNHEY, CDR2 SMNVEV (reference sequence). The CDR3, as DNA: TGTGCCAGCAGTTTACAAGGGACTACTTACAATGAGCAGTTCTTC. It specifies CASSLQGTTYNEQFF.

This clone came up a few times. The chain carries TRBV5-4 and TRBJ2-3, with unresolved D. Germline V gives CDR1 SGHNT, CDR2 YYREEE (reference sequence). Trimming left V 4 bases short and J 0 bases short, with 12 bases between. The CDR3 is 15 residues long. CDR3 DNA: TGTGCCAGCAGCGCTGATCCCCGTAGCACAGATACGCAGTATTTT. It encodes CASSADPRSTDTQYF. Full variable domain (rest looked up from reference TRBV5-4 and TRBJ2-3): ETGVTQSPTHLIKTRGQQVTLRCSSQSGHNTVSWYQQALGQGPQFIFQYYREEENGRGNFPPRFSGLQFPNYSSELNVNALELDDSALYLCASSADPRSTDTQYFGPGTRLTVL.

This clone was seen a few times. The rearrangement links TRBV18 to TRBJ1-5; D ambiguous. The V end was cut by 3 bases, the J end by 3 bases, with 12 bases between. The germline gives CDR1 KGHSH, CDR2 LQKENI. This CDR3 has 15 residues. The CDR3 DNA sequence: TGTGCCAGCTCACCCCGGGGTTCCCTCAATCAGCCCCAGCATTTT. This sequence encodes CASSPRGSLNQPQHF.

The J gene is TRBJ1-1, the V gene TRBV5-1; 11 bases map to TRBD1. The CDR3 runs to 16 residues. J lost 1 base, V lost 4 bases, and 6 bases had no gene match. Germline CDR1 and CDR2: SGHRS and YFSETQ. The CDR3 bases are TGCGCCAGCAGCAGGACAGGGGGCGGGGAGAACACTGAAGCTTTCTTT. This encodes CASSRTGGGENTEAFF.

CDR3 sequence reads: CAGGSGYEQYF. In DNA form, the CDR3 reads TGTGCCGGCGGGAGCGGATACGAGCAGTACTTC. The chain uses TRBV28 and TRBJ2-7; 7 bases are a match to TRBD2. The CDR3 has 11 residues. Germline trimming cut 11 bases from V and 4 bases from J; bases unmatched to any gene: 5. Germline CDR1 MDHEN, CDR2 SYDVKM.

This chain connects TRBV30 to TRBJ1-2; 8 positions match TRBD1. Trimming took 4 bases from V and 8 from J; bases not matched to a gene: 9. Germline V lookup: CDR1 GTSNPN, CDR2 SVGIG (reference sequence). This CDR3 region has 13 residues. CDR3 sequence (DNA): TGTGCCTGGATGGACAGGGACATGGTCGGCTACACCTTC. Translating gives CAWMDRDMVGYTF.

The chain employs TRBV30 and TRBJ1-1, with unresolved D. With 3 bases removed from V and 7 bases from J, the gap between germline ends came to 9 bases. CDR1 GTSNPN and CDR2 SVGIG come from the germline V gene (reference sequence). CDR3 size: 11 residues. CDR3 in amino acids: CAWRGEIEAFF. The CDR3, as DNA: TGTGCCTGGAGGGGAGAAATTGAAGCTTTCTTT. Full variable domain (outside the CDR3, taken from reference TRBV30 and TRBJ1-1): SQTIHQWPATLVQPVGSPLSLECTVEGTSNPNLYWYRQAAGRGLQLLFYSVGIGQISSEVPQNLSASRPQDRQFILSSKKLLLSDSGFYLCAWRGEIEAFFGQGTRLTVV.

CDR3 residues: CAWSRREDGEQYF. The CDR3 nucleotides read TGTGCCTGGAGCCGGAGGGAGGATGGCGAGCAGTACTTC. This rearrangement joins TRBV30 to TRBJ2-7; tentatively, D is TRBD2 (6 bases). The CDR3 totals 13 residues. The germline CDR1 and CDR2 sequences are GTSNPN and SVGIG (reference sequence). Between the trimmed V and J ends, which lost 3 bases and 6 bases, there was a span of 15 bases.

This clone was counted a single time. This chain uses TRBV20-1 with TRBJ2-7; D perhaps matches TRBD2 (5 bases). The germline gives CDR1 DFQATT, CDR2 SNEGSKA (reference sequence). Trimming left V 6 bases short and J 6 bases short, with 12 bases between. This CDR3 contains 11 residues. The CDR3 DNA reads TGCAGTGCGACTTCAGGAGGCGAGCAGTACTTC. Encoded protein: CSATSGGEQYF.

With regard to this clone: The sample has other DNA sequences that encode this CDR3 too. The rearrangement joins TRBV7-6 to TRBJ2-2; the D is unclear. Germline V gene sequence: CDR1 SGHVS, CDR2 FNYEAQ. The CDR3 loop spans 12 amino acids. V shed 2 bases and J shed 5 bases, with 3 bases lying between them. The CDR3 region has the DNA TGTGCCAGCAGCTTAAGAACCGGGGAGCTGTTTTTT. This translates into CASSLRTGELFF.

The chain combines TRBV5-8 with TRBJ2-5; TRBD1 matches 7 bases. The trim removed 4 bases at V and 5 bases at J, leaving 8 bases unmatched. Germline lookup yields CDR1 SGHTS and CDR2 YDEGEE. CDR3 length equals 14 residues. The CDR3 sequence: CASSPTGRGETQYF. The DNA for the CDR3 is TGTGCCAGCAGCCCGACAGGGCGAGGGGAGACCCAGTACTTC. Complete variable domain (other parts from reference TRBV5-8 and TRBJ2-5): EAGVTQSPTHLIKTRGQQATLRCSPISGHTSVYWYQQALGLGLQFLLWYDEGEERNRGNFPPRFSGRQFPNYSSELNVNALELEDSALYLCASSPTGRGETQYFGPGTRLLVL.

Written as DNA, the CDR3 is TGTGCCAGCAGCTTTAGCGGGGGGGCCTACAATGAGCAGTTCTTC. Translating gives CASSFSGGAYNEQFF. The rearrangement joins TRBV7-6 to TRBJ2-1, with TRBD2 matching 11 bases. CDR1 is SGHVS and CDR2 is FNYEAQ in the germline V gene. Trimming removed 3 bases from V and 2 bases from J; junction bases left unmatched: 0. The CDR3 totals 15 residues.

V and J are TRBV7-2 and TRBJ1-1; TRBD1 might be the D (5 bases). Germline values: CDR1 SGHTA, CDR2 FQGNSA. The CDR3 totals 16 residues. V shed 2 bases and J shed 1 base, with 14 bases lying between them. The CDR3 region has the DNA TGTGCCAGCAGCTTACACCCGACGGGGCGGAACACTGAAGCTTTCTTT. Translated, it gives CASSLHPTGRNTEAFF.